This T cell receptor (beta chain) emerged from a study of vaccination and CD4 T cells after COVID-19. Overall study context: Post-COVID draws followed diagnosis by a median around 95 days (range 35 to 161).

Points on this clonotype: Its antigen is unidentified.

This sample's treatment: roughly 10-day PBMC culture with coronavirus spike peptide pools or control peptides (ViraFEST assay). Sequencing of cultured CD4+ T cell DNA used the Oncomine TCR Beta short-read assay. Extraction of genomic DNA was performed on cultured CD4+ T cells. TCRdb re-called the PCR reads with MiXCR, one entry per CDR3 protein. The table records more than 9,500 distinct CDR3 sequences, roughly 44% of them present only once. V was clipped by 7 bases and J by 2 bases, with 9 bases between them. This CDR3 spans 13 amino acids. The chain combines TRBV12-3 or TRBV12-4 with TRBJ1-5; the D gene is possibly TRBD1 (5 bases). The sequence was collected from a human donor who had recovered from COVID-19. Sequences were obtained from CD4+ T cells from blood, cultured in vitro. Written as DNA, the CDR3 is TGTGCCAGCATGAGAGGGGGCAATCAGCCCCAGCATTTT. Protein: CASMRGGNQPQHF.